This TCR beta chain was sequenced during a study of regulatory T cells in long-lasting Graves disease. Regarding time point: newly diagnosed GD, antithyroid drugs for less than 3 months. TCR sequences were obtained from RNA taken from PBMCs. TCR beta libraries were built with iRepertoire HTBI primers and Arm-PCR of CDR3 regions. TCRdb itself ran the multiplex PCR reads through MiXCR, one entry per CDR3 protein. Of about 540,000 distinct CDR3 sequences listed, approximately 12% are singletons. Germline assignment: CDR1 SGHAT and CDR2 FQDESV (reference sequence). The CDR3 is 14 residues long. With V trimmed by 5 bases and J by 6 bases, 8 bases remained unmatched. This clonotype was picked up many times. This same sample was also part of a study on T cells in Graves' hyperthyroidism and ophthalmopathy. That paper adds: A patient was excluded if there was uncontrolled infection, other autoimmune disease, pregnancy or lactation.

This sequence originates from a man younger than 45 with Graves disease. The chain couples TRBV11-1 to TRBJ1-1; TRBD1 matches at 8 bases. Sequenced material: peripheral blood mononuclear cells (PBMCs), taken at new diagnosis, from a patient treated with antithyroid drugs. This CDR3 is CASSQDRDSPEAFF. The CDR3 region has the DNA TGTGCCAGCAGCCAGGACAGGGATAGTCCTGAAGCTTTCTTT.